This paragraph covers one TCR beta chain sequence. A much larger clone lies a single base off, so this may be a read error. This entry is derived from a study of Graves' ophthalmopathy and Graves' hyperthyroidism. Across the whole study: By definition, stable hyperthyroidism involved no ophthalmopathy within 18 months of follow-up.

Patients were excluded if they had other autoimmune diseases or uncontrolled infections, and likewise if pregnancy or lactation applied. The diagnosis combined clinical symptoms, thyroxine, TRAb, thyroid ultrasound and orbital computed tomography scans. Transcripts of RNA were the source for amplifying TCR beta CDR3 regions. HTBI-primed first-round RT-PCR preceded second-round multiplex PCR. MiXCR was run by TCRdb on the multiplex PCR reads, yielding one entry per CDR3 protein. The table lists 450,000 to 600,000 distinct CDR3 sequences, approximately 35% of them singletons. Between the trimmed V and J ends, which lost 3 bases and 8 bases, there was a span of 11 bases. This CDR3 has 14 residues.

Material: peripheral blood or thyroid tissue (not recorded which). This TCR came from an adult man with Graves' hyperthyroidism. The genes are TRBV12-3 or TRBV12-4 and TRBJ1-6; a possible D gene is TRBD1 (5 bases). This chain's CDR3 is CASSFGREHSPLHF. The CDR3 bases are TGTGCCAGCAGTTTTGGCAGGGAGCATTCACCCCTCCACTTT.